This T cell receptor (beta chain) was sequenced during a study of PD-1 blockade in classical Hodgkin lymphoma. Study information: Patients were dosed intravenously with nivolumab at 3 mg/kg every 2 weeks. Overall study results and limits: Nivolumab starters within 1 year of ASCT were excluded.

Germline lookup yields CDR1 SGHDT and CDR2 YYEEEE. The CDR3 spans 13 residues. The V and J ends lost 1 base and 10 bases respectively, with 12 bases between them. Measured with immunoSEQ multiplex PCR; TCRdb has only the in-frame clones, and not every one. Of fewer than 8,000 clones in the sample, about 76% were seen once. Time point here: cycle 4 day 1 (C4D1), after 6 weeks of nivolumab. Brentuximab vedotin exposure varied among the patients, all of whom had relapsed after autologous stem cell transplantation. Magnetic negative selection of thawed PBMCs yielded the CD8+ T cells. Best overall response was complete response, partial response or progressive disease in these relapsed/refractory classical Hodgkin lymphoma patients. There are a few counts of this clone. What it binds is unknown.

The chain recombines TRBV5-6 with TRBJ2-1; D is undetermined. The TCR comes from a human donor with classical Hodgkin lymphoma. The sequences come from CD8+ T cells from blood, collected before the fourth cycle of nivolumab. CDR3 residues: CASSLRLTREQFF. The CDR3 region has the DNA TGTGCCAGCAGCTTGAGATTGACCCGCGAGCAGTTCTTC.